This is a list of T cell receptor beta chains from one sample in a study of CD4 T cells in relation to SARS-CoV-2 and coronaviruses. Here immunoSEQ multiplex PCR was the method, and the copy in TCRdb shows in-frame clones only, minus some. Of 10,000 or so clones listed, over 80% are singletons. Sequenced sample: naive CD4+ T cells from PBMCs. These receptors were obtained from an adult with COVID-19. The CDR3 runs from the conserved cysteine through the conserved F or W. The order of the fields is J gene, V gene, CDR3 protein.

TRBJ2-1 TRBV4-3 CASSQDTSLGGPLGNEQFF
TRBJ2-5 TRBV5-5 CASSLTGGPEETQYF
TRBJ1-2 TRBV5-4 CASSLEPINYGYTF
TRBJ2-7 TRBV19 CASSRDRASSYEQYF
TRBJ1-6 TRBV25-1 CASSRDISPLHF
TRBJ1-5 TRBV2 CASSDRVGQPQHF
TRBJ1-4 TRBV15 CATSRDPRDRGPPLGKLFF
TRBJ1-4 TRBV11-2 CASSFGKGGINEKLFF
TRBJ1-3 TRBV7-2 CASSFLTGLGNTIYF
TRBJ1-1 TRBV5-1 CASSLEVLENTEAFF
TRBJ2-5 TRBV2 CASSVTSPWMKTQYF
TRBJ2-1 TRBV28 CASSSGGPSYNEQFF
TRBJ2-1 TRBV19 CASSVLNNEQFF
TRBJ1-6 TRBV30 CAWSVQKGGFSPLHF
TRBJ1-6 TRBV19 CASNTQDRGVPLHF
TRBJ2-2 TRBV6-5 CASSRDRGGTGELFF
TRBJ1-5 TRBV7-9 CASSLEFGDQPQHF
TRBJ2-7 TRBV11-2 CASSLVGGGASYEQYF
TRBJ1-3 TRBV11-2 CASKHRVSGNTIYF
TRBJ2-3 TRBV18 CASSPRATDTQYF
TRBJ2-2 TRBV14 CASSQVRGNTGELFF
TRBJ1-5 TRBV3-1/TRBV3-2 CASSPHCLWHHQPQHF
TRBJ2-7 TRBV7-9 CASSPTRQGPGEQYF
TRBJ2-3 TRBV10-3 CAITKGDREVDTQYF
TRBJ1-4 TRBV14 CASSRRQGLGEKLFF
TRBJ2-5 TRBV3-1/TRBV3-2 CASSPGLGETQYF
TRBJ2-7 TRBV29-1 CSAIGGSYEQYF
TRBJ2-5 TRBV21-1 CASSKEAGWETQYF
TRBJ2-3 TRBV9 CASSVGPLGAGSTDTQYF
TRBJ1-6 TRBV18 CASSPTGTGNSPLHF
TRBJ2-3 TRBV4-2 CASSHLSGGPPADTQYF
TRBJ1-5 TRBV7-4 CASSASPPTLDSSNQPQHF
TRBJ2-5 TRBV13 CASSLYRTGQETQYF
TRBJ2-1 TRBV5-8 CASSLSDSKFF
TRBJ1-3 TRBV3-1/TRBV3-2 CASSQEGTGRGNTIYF
TRBJ1-5 TRBV18 CASSPSRESQPQHF
TRBJ2-5 TRBV5-1 CASSLIAGPETQYF
TRBJ2-6 TRBV5-1 CASSFSGANVLTF
TRBJ1-4 TRBV19 CASSIGGRVEKLFF
TRBJ1-4 TRBV5-8 CASSPEPATNEKLFF
TRBJ1-4 TRBV20-1 CSASFLGKAPTNEKLFF